A selection of T cell receptor beta chains follows, all from one sample in a study of T cell repertoires in cytomegalovirus infection. TCRdb independently ran MiXCR on the reads; one entry per CDR3 protein. The repertoire holds 90,000 to 110,000 distinct CDR3 sequences, with about 30% as singletons. For these TCRs, the target antigens are not known. The source material was CD8+ T cells from cultured PBMCs, sampled from culture after CMV antigen stimulation. The origin of the receptors is a human donor in good health (CMV status not recorded). Some clones in this sample may be carry-over from other donors' samples. Each CDR3 is given with its conserved first and last residue. The D gene is left open where the match is weak. Not every row has a clone size; where given, it reads once, few, many or a size class.

-	TRBV5-1	TRBJ2-7	many	CASSLVQMSSYEQYF	TGCGCCAGCAGCTTGGTACAAATGAGCTCCTACGAGCAGTACTTC
TRBD1	TRBV7-6	TRBJ1-2	once	CASSDSGQGAGGYTF	TGTGCCAGCAGCGACTCGGGACAGGGGGCAGGTGGCTACACCTTC
-	TRBV3-1	TRBJ1-4	few	CASSQGAGANEKLFF	TGTGCCAGCAGCCAAGGGGCCGGGGCTAATGAAAAACTGTTTTTT
-	TRBV7-4	TRBJ2-1	-	CASSPVLGDEQFF	TGTGCCAGCAGCCCTGTCCTAGGGGATGAGCAGTTCTTC
TRBD2	TRBV7-9	TRBJ2-2	few	CASSFPASGGPTNTGELFF	TGTGCCAGCAGCTTTCCGGCTAGCGGGGGCCCAACCAACACCGGGGAGCTGTTTTTT
-	TRBV7-7	TRBJ1-1	many	CASSPLMNTEAFF	TGTGCCAGCAGCCCTCTGATGAACACTGAAGCTTTCTTT
TRBD2	TRBV3-1	TRBJ2-3	-	CASSQVLRTSGIDTQYF	TGTGCCAGCAGCCAAGTTTTAAGGACTAGCGGGATAGATACGCAGTATTTT
TRBD2	TRBV5-6	TRBJ2-7	few	CASSFWTSGGHEQYF	TGTGCCAGCAGCTTCTGGACTAGCGGGGGTCACGAGCAGTACTTC
TRBD1	TRBV29-1	TRBJ1-3	-	CSVEDGTDSGNTIYF	TGCAGCGTTGAAGACGGGACAGACTCTGGAAACACCATATATTTT
-	TRBV27	TRBJ2-5	few	CASRNQRGSGETQYF	TGTGCCAGCCGAAACCAAAGGGGGTCCGGGGAGACCCAGTACTTC
-	TRBV11-2	TRBJ2-1	few	CASSFPTGNEQFF	TGTGCCAGCAGCTTCCCTACAGGGAATGAGCAGTTCTTC
-	TRBV7-9	TRBJ1-2	few	CASSLGQQVKIYGYTF	TGTGCCAGCAGCTTAGGGCAACAGGTGAAGATCTATGGCTACACCTTC
-	TRBV19	TRBJ1-2	many	CASSIPSRGSYGYTF	TGTGCCAGTAGTATACCCTCCCGCGGATCCTATGGCTACACCTTC
-	TRBV12-3/TRBV12-4	TRBJ2-1	many	CASSLGWDNEQFF	TGTGCCAGCAGTTTAGGTTGGGACAATGAGCAGTTCTTC
TRBD2	TRBV7-9	TRBJ2-2	-	CASSFGGAGGELFF	TGTGCCAGCAGCTTCGGGGGGGCTGGCGGGGAGCTGTTTTTT
TRBD2	TRBV2	TRBJ2-1	few	CATYGGFSYNEQFF	TGTGCCACGTACGGGGGGTTTTCCTACAATGAGCAGTTCTTC
TRBD2	TRBV12-3/TRBV12-4	TRBJ2-1	few	CASNHGLAGGPYNEQFF	TGTGCCAGCAATCACGGACTAGCGGGGGGGCCCTACAATGAGCAGTTCTTC
-	TRBV7-9	TRBJ1-2	-	CASSFEGSRANYGYTF	TGTGCCAGCAGCTTCGAAGGGTCTAGAGCTAACTATGGCTACACCTTC
-	TRBV9	TRBJ2-1	few	CASSVSGTPDEQFF	TGTGCCAGCAGCGTATCCGGAACTCCGGATGAGCAGTTCTTC
TRBD1	TRBV4-1	TRBJ2-1	-	CASSQDRTGVGNEQFF	TGCGCCAGCAGCCAAGATAGGACAGGGGTTGGCAATGAGCAGTTCTTC
-	TRBV12-3/TRBV12-4	TRBJ2-7	few	CASSLSGREQYF	TGTGCCAGCAGTTTATCAGGGCGCGAGCAGTACTTC
TRBD1	TRBV10-3	TRBJ1-2	few	CAITKGQGADYGYTF	TGTGCCATCACTAAGGGGCAGGGGGCTGACTATGGCTACACCTTC
-	TRBV27	TRBJ2-1	-	CASSWGHEQFF	TGTGCCAGCAGTTGGGGTCATGAGCAGTTCTTC
-	TRBV15	TRBJ2-7	-	CATSGEQGAYEQYF	TGTGCCACCAGCGGAGAACAGGGTGCCTACGAGCAGTACTTC
-	TRBV5-6	TRBJ1-3	-	CASSLAPGADTIYF	TGTGCCAGCAGCTTGGCCCCAGGGGCGGACACCATATATTTT
TRBD1	TRBV6-8	TRBJ2-1	-	CASLTDRGLGEQFF	TGTGCCAGCCTCACCGACAGGGGGCTTGGTGAGCAGTTCTTC
-	TRBV20-1	TRBJ2-2	-	CSARALLRGTGELFF	TGCAGTGCTAGAGCCCTTCTCCGGGGTACCGGGGAGCTGTTTTTT